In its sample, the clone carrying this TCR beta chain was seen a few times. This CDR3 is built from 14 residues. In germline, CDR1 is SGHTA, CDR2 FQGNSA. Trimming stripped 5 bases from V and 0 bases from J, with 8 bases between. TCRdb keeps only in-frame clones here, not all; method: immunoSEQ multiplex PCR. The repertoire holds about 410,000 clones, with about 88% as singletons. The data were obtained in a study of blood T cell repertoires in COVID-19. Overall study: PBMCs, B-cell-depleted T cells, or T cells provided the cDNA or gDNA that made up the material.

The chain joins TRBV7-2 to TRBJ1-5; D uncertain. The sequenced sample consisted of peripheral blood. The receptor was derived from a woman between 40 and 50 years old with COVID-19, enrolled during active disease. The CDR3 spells CASSRGSSNQPQHF. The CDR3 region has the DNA TGTGCCAGCAGCCGGGGATCTAGCAATCAGCCCCAGCATTTT.